The 29 T cell receptor beta chains below come from one sample, sequenced in a study of tumor and adjacent non-tumor tissue in lung cancer (dated by TCRdb to 2017 to 2018). The receptor library was made with multiplex PCR. The sequencer listed for this sample is Illumina HiSeq 2500. TCRbeta libraries were constructed through three rounds of nested PCR with primers (Table S4) according to protocols modified from ARM-PCR. The public reads were quality trimmed at Q25 with fastp and then assembled into clones with MiXCR by TCRdb, keeping productive beta chains. Each CDR3 protein appears once, grouped with its most common genes and DNA. The sample table shows tens of thousands of distinct CDR3 sequences, and approximately 82% are seen once. The top ten hold approximately 40% of the sample. RNA was extracted from bulk unsorted tissue and checked for quality with a NanoDrop ND-1000 and an Agilent 2100. Distant non-tumor tissue taken more than 3 cm from the tumor edge was used as the normal lung sample.

The sequenced material came from distant non-tumor lung tissue. These receptors were obtained from a man aged 65 to 79 with non-small cell lung cancer.

This CDR3 reads CASSLTGLNTGELFF. The CDR3 DNA is TGCGCCAGCAGCTTGACAGGCCTTAACACCGGGGAGCTGTTTTTT. The V and J genes are TRBV5-1 and TRBJ2-2, with a possible D match to TRBD1 (5 bases). This CDR3 comprises 15 residues. Trimming cost V 1 base and J 2 bases, with 9 bases left between them. CDR1 and CDR2 from the germline V gene are SGHRS and YFSETQ.

In regard to this clonotype: No conserved phenylalanine or tryptophan is present at the end of the CDR3, so a read error is the likely explanation. The DNA is left out, because the CDR3 cannot be placed on it with certainty; the CDR3 is given as TCRdb lists it. The chain couples TRBV7-9 to TRBJ1-6; TRBD1 is the table's D call and was not checked against the DNA. The CDR3 has 12 residues if both end residues are counted. CDR1 and CDR2 from the germline V gene are SEHNR and FQNEAQ (reference sequence). The chain's CDR3 is CASNNRGSPVHV.

This clonotype was counted only a few times. The V call is TRBV20-1, the J call TRBJ1-5; D is unclear. Trimming cost V 3 bases and J 4 bases, with 10 bases left between them. CDR1 is DFQATT, CDR2 SNEGSKA, per germline (reference sequence). The CDR3 sequence is 13 residues long. CDR3 residues: CSASQSENQPQHF. The CDR3 bases are TGCAGTGCTAGTCAGTCAGAGAATCAGCCCCAGCATTTT.

This clonotype was counted at least ten times. A much larger clone is a single base away; this may be a read error. The chain recombines TRBV4-1 with TRBJ1-5; unclear D gene. The V gene lost 1 base and the J gene lost 3 bases, with 4 bases spanning the gap. This CDR3 is built from 13 residues. CDR1 is MGHRA, CDR2 YSYEKL, per germline. Written as DNA, the CDR3 is TGCGCCAGCAGCCAAGTGATCAATCAGCCCCAGCATTTT. This gives the protein CASSQVINQPQHF.

Comment on this clonotype: The junction shows a germline mismatch at one end, possibly a read error. This chain connects TRBV29-1 to TRBJ1-2, with unresolved D. The germline V gene encodes CDR1 SQVTM and CDR2 ANQGSEA. The CDR3 has 13 amino acids. The CDR3 spells CSVLQTGSYCYTF. In DNA, the CDR3 is TGCAGCGTTCTCCAGACGGGCTCCTATTGCTACACCTTC.

Only a few counts were recorded for this clonotype. This chain joins TRBV11-3 and TRBJ1-2, with D unclear. Trimming shortened V by 3 bases and J by 8 bases, and 10 bases separated the two germline ends. Per germline, CDR1 SGHNT and CDR2 YENEEA. This CDR3 has 12 amino acids. The CDR3 sequence: CASSFREGGYTF. Written as DNA, the CDR3 is TGTGCCAGCAGCTTCCGGGAAGGAGGCTACACCTTC. Full variable domain (remainder filled in from reference TRBV11-3 and TRBJ1-2): EAGVVQSPRYKIIEKKQPVAFWCNPISGHNTLYWYLQNLGQGPELLIRYENEEAVDDSQLPKDRFSAERLKGVDSTLKIQPAELGDSAVYLCASSFREGGYTFGSGTRLTVV.

Regarding this clonotype: One end of the junction fails to match germline, which may point to a read error. This rearrangement joins TRBV4-3 to TRBJ2-5; D unresolved. Germline assignment: CDR1 LGHNA and CDR2 YSLEER. The CDR3 covers 16 residues. CDR3 sequence (DNA): TGCGCCAGCAGCCAAGGTGTGGGGTTCTTAGGAGAGATCCAGTACTTC. It translates to CASSQGVGFLGEIQYF.

The CDR3 spells CASSSPGLNTGELFF. In DNA, the CDR3 is TGTGCCAGCAGTTCGCCGGGACTGAACACCGGGGAGCTGTTTTTT. The chain recombines TRBV28 with TRBJ2-2; D might be TRBD2 (6 bases). Trimming stripped 4 bases from V and 1 base from J, with 10 bases between. CDR3 length equals 15 residues. The germline V gene has CDR1 MDHEN and CDR2 SYDVKM.

A remark on this clonotype: A much larger clone sits a single nucleotide away, making a read error possible. The chain links TRBV9 to TRBJ1-2; 9 bases fit TRBD1. CDR1 SGDLS and CDR2 YYNGEE come from the germline V gene. CDR3 length: 13 residues. Unmatched junction bases numbered 7, after V lost 4 bases and J lost 9 bases. The CDR3 protein is CASSSGTGYSYTF. The CDR3 nucleotides are TGTGCCAGCAGCTCCGGGACAGGGTATAGCTACACCTTC.

Points on this clonotype: An end of the junction does not agree with germline; a read error may underlie this. The rearrangement links TRBV11-3 to TRBJ1-1, with a tentative D call TRBD1 (5 bases). Germline loops: CDR1 SGHNT, CDR2 YENEEA. The CDR3 contains 13 residues. The DNA of the CDR3 is TGTACCAGCAGCTTAGATGGGGCCAGCAGAGTTTTCTTT. Protein sequence: CTSSLDGASRVFF.

A remark on this clonotype: The germline gene is not matched at one end of the junction; a read error may be the cause. The chain carries TRBV11-3 and TRBJ1-1; D is ambiguous. This CDR3 spans 13 amino acids. From germline, CDR1 is SGHNT and CDR2 YENEEA. In DNA, the CDR3 is TGTGCCTGCAGCCCCCCCGCGAACACTGATGCTTTCTTT. This encodes CACSPPANTDAFF.

As concerns this clonotype: At one end the junction does not follow the germline gene, possibly because of a read error. The V and J genes are TRBV28 and TRBJ2-3, with TRBD2 as a possible D gene (5 bases). The CDR3 spans 13 residues. Per the germline V gene, CDR1 is MDHEN and CDR2 is SYDVKM. This CDR3 is CVSGSGYTDTQYF. The CDR3 region has the DNA TGTGTCAGCGGATCCGGGTACACAGATACGCAGTATTTT.

As concerns this clonotype: The junction does not match germline at one end; this may be a read error. The chain carries TRBV13 and TRBJ2-3, with a possible D match to TRBD2 (5 bases). The CDR3 has 13 residues. CDR1 and CDR2 from the germline V gene are PRHDT and FYEKMQ (reference sequence). The CDR3 loop is CASDGGGTDTLYF. DNA for the CDR3: TGTGCCAGCGATGGCGGAGGCACAGATACGCTGTATTTT. Together with reference TRBV13 and TRBJ2-3, the CDR3 gives the full variable domain: AAGVIQSPRHLIKEKRETATLKCYPIPRHDTVYWYQQGPGQDPQFLISFYEKMQSDKGSIPDRFSAQQFSDYHSELNMSSLELGDSALYFCASDGGGTDTLYFGPGTRLTVL.

The V and J genes are TRBV12-3 or TRBV12-4 and TRBJ2-7; the D gene is possibly TRBD2 (6 bases). The V end lost 11 bases, the J end lost 6 bases, and 23 bases lay between the germline ends. This CDR3 spans 14 amino acids. The CDR3 DNA sequence: TGTGCCTGCACTCTCCTGACACTCGGGAGCGAGCAGTACTTC. Translated, it gives CACTLLTLGSEQYF.

CDR3 sequence: CASGRGQGATNEKLFF. CDR3 DNA sequence: TGTGCCAGCGGTCGGGGACAGGGGGCAACTAATGAAAAACTGTTTTTT. The chain has TRBV7-9 and TRBJ1-4, with TRBD1 matching 11 bases. V gave up 8 bases and J gave up 0 bases; unmatched junction bases: 5. This CDR3 is 16 amino acids long. Germline CDR1 reads SEHNR; CDR2 reads FQNEAQ (reference sequence). Full variable domain (missing parts from reference TRBV7-9 and TRBJ1-4): DTGVSQNPRHKITKRGQNVTFRCDPISEHNRLYWYRQTLGQGPEFLTYFQNEAQLEKSRLLSDRFSAERPKGSFSTLEIQRTEQGDSAMYLCASGRGQGATNEKLFFGSGTQLSVL.

A remark on this clonotype: The germline gene is not matched at one end of the junction; a read error may be the cause. This rearrangement joins TRBV6-6 to TRBJ2-5; D possibly matches TRBD1 or TRBD2 (5 bases each). The CDR3 length is 13 residues. The V gene's germline CDR1 is MNHNY and CDR2 SVGAGI (reference sequence). The CDR3: CASGLVRGETHYF. For the CDR3, the DNA is TGTGCCAGCGGTCTCGTGAGGGGTGAGACCCACTACTTC.

This clonotype was seen a handful of times. This CDR3 fails to terminate in the conserved phenylalanine or tryptophan, so it likely reflects a read error. The chain recombines TRBV12-3 or TRBV12-4 with TRBJ1-5, with D possibly being TRBD1 (5 bases). The CDR3 sequence is 16 residues long. V was trimmed by 4 bases and J by 4 bases, leaving 17 bases between them. Here the CDR3 DNA reads TGTGCCAGCAGTTCGTCTTGGGGGGAAGGGAATCAGCCCCAGCATTAT. Encoded protein: CASSSSWGEGNQPQHY.

Comments on this clonotype: Its ends do not fully match the called genes, so a read error is possible. The gene calls are TRBV6-2 or TRBV6-3 and TRBJ2-7; 7 bases are a match to TRBD1. Germline CDR1 is MNHEY and CDR2 is SVGEGT. The CDR3 spans 14 residues. CDR3 DNA sequence: TGTGCCAGCAAGATAGACAGGGTCTTTGACGAGAAGTACTTC. It codes for CASKIDRVFDEKYF.

With regard to this clonotype: Mismatch with germline at one junction end may stem from a read error. The chain links TRBV28 to TRBJ2-1; tentative D call: TRBD2 (6 bases). CDR3 size: 15 residues. CDR1 MDHEN and CDR2 SYDVKM come from the germline V gene. The CDR3 nucleotides are TGTCCCAGCAGCCGTCCTAGGATGGAGGGCAATGAGCAGTTCTTC. This codes for CPSSRPRMEGNEQFF.

This clonotype was recorded a few times. Just one base apart from a much larger clone, this may be a read error. The chain recombines TRBV6-1 with TRBJ1-1; a weak D match, TRBD1 (5 bases). Germline CDR1 reads MNHNS; CDR2 reads SASEGT. This CDR3 has 13 amino acids. In DNA, the CDR3 is TGTGTCAGCAGCGCAGGGTGGAACACTGAAGCTTTCTTT. As protein: CVSSAGWNTEAFF.

V and J are TRBV28 and TRBJ2-1; 7 bases agree with TRBD2. Unmatched junction bases numbered 6, after V lost 6 bases and J lost 4 bases. Germline V CDR1 and CDR2: MDHEN, SYDVKM. CDR3 size: 14 residues. CDR3 residues: CASRRGSSYNEQFF. The CDR3 DNA sequence: TGTGCCAGCAGGCGCGGGAGCTCGTACAATGAGCAGTTCTTC.

Points on this clonotype: One end of the junction fails to match germline, which may point to a read error. As DNA, the CDR3 is TGTGCCAGCAGAAGAGGCGACCACCCGACTAGCGGGCTCCCCCAGGAGACCCAGTATTTC. The encoded protein is CASRRGDHPTSGLPQETQYF. The rearrangement uses TRBV12-3 or TRBV12-4 and TRBJ2-5; 10 bases agree with TRBD2. There are 20 residues in the CDR3.

Notes on this clonotype: One end of the junction varies from germline; a read error may be responsible. The rearrangement uses TRBV12-3 or TRBV12-4 and TRBJ2-3; 11 bases map to TRBD2. CDR3 length: 16 amino acids. Written as DNA, the CDR3 is TGTGCCAGCAGTATGGGACTAGCGGACTACACAGATAAGCAGTATTTT. Translated: CASSMGLADYTDKQYF.

As concerns this clonotype: The junction differs from germline at one of its ends, possibly a read error. The rearrangement joins TRBV6-5 to TRBJ2-1, with a weak D call TRBD2 (5 bases). This CDR3 has 11 residues. Germline CDR1 MNHEY, CDR2 SVGAGI. CDR3 region: CTSNTGNEHFF. The CDR3 nucleotides are TGTACCAGCAATACCGGGAATGAACACTTCTTC.

This rearrangement joins TRBV20-1 to TRBJ1-2, with D unresolved. Trimming removed 0 bases from V and 10 bases from J, with 9 bases in between. The CDR3 sequence is 11 residues long. Germline-derived CDR1 and CDR2 are DFQATT and SNEGSKA (reference sequence). The CDR3, as DNA: TGCAGTGCTAGAGATTTAAATGACTACACCTTC. Residues: CSARDLNDYTF.

About this clonotype itself: A junction boundary mismatches the germline segment, possibly from a read error. DNA of the CDR3: TGTGGTAGCAGCCTGTCCCAGACACAGACAGATATGCAGTATTTT. Its translation: CGSSLSQTQTDMQYF. The chain is built from TRBV5-4 and TRBJ2-3; D might be TRBD1 (5 bases). This CDR3 is built from 15 residues. The germline V gene has CDR1 SGHNT and CDR2 YYREEE (reference sequence).

The rearrangement joins TRBV12-3 or TRBV12-4 to TRBJ2-5; 10 bases fit TRBD2. Germline trimming cut 6 bases from V and 5 bases from J; bases unmatched to any gene: 24. The CDR3 loop spans 20 amino acids. CDR3 residues: CASRKRDHPTSGLPQETQYF. Here the CDR3 DNA reads TGTGCCAGCAGGAAAAGGGATCACCCGACTAGCGGGCTTCCCCAGGAGACCCAGTACTTC.

Of note for this clonotype: Just one base apart from a much larger clone, this may be a read error. The chain recombines TRBV5-5 with TRBJ2-3; 8 bases match TRBD2. The germline CDR1 and CDR2 sequences are SGHKS and YYEKEE (reference sequence). The CDR3 totals 16 residues. CDR3 coding DNA: TGTGCCAGCAGCCCGCCCGGGACTAGTCTAACAGATATGCAGTATTTT. This encodes CASSPPGTSLTDMQYF.

In the case of this clonotype: An end of the junction does not agree with germline; a read error may underlie this. V gene TRBV6-5 combines with J gene TRBJ2-7; maybe TRBD2 (6 bases). The V gene's germline CDR1 is MNHEY and CDR2 SVGAGI. This CDR3 contains 16 residues. In DNA form, the CDR3 reads TGTGTCAGCAGACCACGGACTACCGGGAGACTCTACGAGCAGTACTTC. Its protein product is CVSRPRTTGRLYEQYF.